The TCR beta chain under discussion was sequenced for a study of OX40 agonist ivuxolimab in advanced cancers. TCRdb keeps only in-frame clones here, not all; method: immunoSEQ multiplex PCR. This table holds 75,000 to 100,000 clones, around nine tenths found once. The V segment lost 8 bases and the J segment 4 bases; nucleotides outside the gene matches: 10. There are 14 residues in the CDR3. CDR1 is LNHDA and CDR2 is SQIVND in the germline V gene (reference sequence). The chain employs TRBV19 and TRBJ1-2; TRBD1 matches at 7 bases. The material was CD4+ or CD8+ T cells sorted from blood, obtained in a trial of the OX40 agonist ivuxolimab. This receptor was obtained from an adult with an advanced solid tumor such as melanoma, head and neck, liver or kidney cancer. In DNA, the CDR3 is TGTGCCAGTTCCACCACAGGGGTTAGCTATGGCTACACCTTC. Translation gives CASSTTGVSYGYTF. Drawing the rest from reference TRBV19 and TRBJ1-2, the complete variable domain is DGGITQSPKYLFRKEGQNVTLSCEQNLNHDAMYWYRQDPGQGLRLIYYSQIVNDFQKGDIAEGYSVSREKKESFPLTVTSAQKNPTAFYLCASSTTGVSYGYTFGSGTRLTVV.